Following are 18 T cell receptor beta chains from one sample sequenced in a study of blood T cell repertoires in COVID-19 (dated by TCRdb to the early 2020s). The library was built by means of the immunoSEQ multiplex PCR assay. This is the immuneACCESS table as TCRdb keeps it, with only in-frame sequences that have V and J called. A part of the clones is gone; compared with another copy, unresolved V genes explain less than half, and the rest is unexplained. The sample includes approximately 150,000 clones, with 87% observed a single time. The top ten constitute 1.6% of the sample. Sequencing input: peripheral blood. The receptors were sampled from a woman aged 50 to 60 with acute or convalescent COVID-19.

This clone was seen a single time. The V and J genes are TRBV5-1 and TRBJ2-5, with D possibly TRBD1 on 6 matching bases. V dropped 1 base and J dropped 7 bases, with 17 bases sitting between them. This CDR3 has 15 residues. Looked up from germline, CDR1 is SGHRS and CDR2 is YFSETQ. CDR3: CASSLRTAWEGTQYF. The CDR3 DNA reads TGCGCCAGCAGCTTGAGGACAGCCTGGGAAGGGACCCAGTACTTC.

This clone came up once. The chain uses TRBV10-2 and TRBJ1-5; D unclear. Trimming shortened V by 8 bases and J by 0 bases, and 11 bases separated the two germline ends. CDR1 WSHSY and CDR2 SAAADI come from the germline V gene. The CDR3 has 14 amino acids. CDR3 sequence reads: CASWGGLSNQPQHF. In DNA, the CDR3 is TGCGCCAGCTGGGGAGGGCTTAGCAATCAGCCCCAGCATTTT.

This chain uses TRBV18 with TRBJ1-4; D gene ambiguous. This CDR3 is 16 amino acids long. The V gene lost 2 bases and the J gene lost 0 bases, with 10 bases spanning the gap. The germline V gene encodes CDR1 KGHSH and CDR2 LQKENI. The CDR3 sequence: CASSPGGETTNEKLFF. Here the CDR3 DNA reads TGTGCCAGCTCACCAGGAGGAGAGACAACTAATGAAAAACTGTTTTTT.

The gene calls are TRBV7-2 and TRBJ2-1; 9 nucleotides align to TRBD2. The V and J ends lost 2 bases and 8 bases, in that order; junction bases with no gene match: 7. CDR3 length equals 15 residues. The germline gives CDR1 SGHTA, CDR2 FQGNSA. This CDR3 is CASSLSAGGGYEQFF. As DNA, the CDR3 is TGTGCCAGCAGCTTATCTGCGGGAGGGGGATATGAGCAGTTCTTC.

The J gene is TRBJ2-7, the V gene TRBV4-1; TRBD1 agrees at 7 bases. V was clipped by 1 base and J by 3 bases; unmatched bases: 9. The CDR3 is 16 residues long. CDR1 and CDR2 (germline): MGHRA, YSYEKL. CDR3 protein: CASSQGPGQQGYEQYF. In DNA, the CDR3 is TGCGCCAGCAGCCAAGGGCCGGGACAGCAAGGCTACGAGCAGTACTTC.

In this sample, this clone turned up once. This rearrangement joins TRBV24-1 to TRBJ1-1, with D perhaps TRBD1 (5 bases). This CDR3 comprises 12 residues. Trimming took 9 bases from V and 4 from J, leaving 11 bases between them. Germline CDR1 reads KGHDR; CDR2 reads SFDVKD. CDR3 residues: CATGDGGTEAFF. The CDR3 DNA is TGTGCCACCGGGGACGGGGGCACTGAAGCTTTCTTT.

This rearrangement joins TRBV12-3 or TRBV12-4 to TRBJ2-5; TRBD2 might be the D (6 bases). Trimming stripped 7 bases from V and 7 bases from J, with 13 bases between. The CDR3 spans 12 residues. The CDR3 DNA sequence: TGTGCCAGCACAGGGAGGCTGGGGACCCAGTACTTC. This codes for CASTGRLGTQYF.

The chain is built from TRBV7-9 and TRBJ2-7; 7 bases are a match to TRBD1. The trim removed 4 bases at V and 3 bases at J, leaving 9 bases unmatched. The CDR3 loop spans 15 amino acids. Looked up from germline, CDR1 is SEHNR and CDR2 is FQNEAQ (reference sequence). CDR3 amino acids: CASSSVTGRFYEQYF. The CDR3 nucleotides are TGTGCCAGCAGCTCCGTGACAGGGCGATTCTACGAGCAGTACTTC.

This chain joins TRBV4-1 and TRBJ1-1; 9 nucleotides agree with TRBD1. V lost 0 bases to trimming and J lost 8 bases; unmatched junction nucleotides: 7. CDR1 and CDR2 (germline): MGHRA, YSYEKL. The CDR3 spans 15 residues. The CDR3 loop reads CASSQEIFGTGEAFF. Written as DNA, the CDR3 is TGCGCCAGCAGCCAAGAAATCTTCGGGACAGGGGAAGCTTTCTTT.

V usage is TRBV5-4 and J usage is TRBJ2-5, with a tentative D call TRBD1 (6 bases). The CDR3 contains 14 residues. The V and J ends lost 2 bases and 5 bases respectively, with 13 bases between them. Germline V gene sequence: CDR1 SGHNT, CDR2 YYREEE (reference sequence). CDR3 in amino acids: CASSFSQGRETQYF. CDR3 nucleotides: TGTGCCAGCAGCTTTTCCCAGGGGCGGGAGACCCAGTACTTC.

V is TRBV12-3 or TRBV12-4 and J is TRBJ1-2, with D unclear. The CDR3 is 13 residues long. Trimming shortened V by 7 bases and J by 3 bases, and 12 bases separated the two germline ends. Here the CDR3 DNA reads TGTGCCAGCACCTATAGAGGAGACTATGGCTACACCTTC. Translated, it gives CASTYRGDYGYTF.

V and J are TRBV7-3 and TRBJ1-4, with a tentative D call TRBD1 (6 bases). CDR1 is SGHTA, CDR2 FQGTGA, per germline. CDR3 length: 16 amino acids. V was clipped by 1 base and J by 5 bases, with 14 bases between them. CDR3: CASSLNLTGSNEKLFF. DNA for the CDR3: TGTGCCAGCAGCTTAAATCTGACAGGTTCGAATGAAAAACTGTTTTTT.

This clone was picked up one time. Here the CDR3 reads CASSPGTGTNSPLHF. For the CDR3, the DNA is TGTGCCAGCAGTCCTGGGACAGGGACCAATTCACCCCTCCACTTT. This chain links TRBV2 with TRBJ1-6, with TRBD1 identical over 9 bases. This CDR3 has 15 amino acids. Unmatched junction bases numbered 6, after V lost 5 bases and J lost 7 bases. CDR1 and CDR2 (germline): SNHLY, FYNNEI.

In its sample, this clone was seen once. The chain employs TRBV20-1 and TRBJ2-7, with 7 positions matching TRBD2. With V trimmed by 3 bases and J by 0 bases, 8 bases remained unmatched. Germline V gene data show CDR1 as DFQATT and CDR2 as SNEGSKA (reference sequence). This CDR3 has 15 residues. CDR3 in DNA: TGCAGTGCTAGTGAGGCGGGAGAAAGCTCCTACGAGCAGTACTTC. It encodes CSASEAGESSYEQYF.

This rearrangement joins TRBV5-1 to TRBJ2-5, with D tentatively TRBD2 (5 bases). V lost 4 bases and J lost 4, with 17 bases in between. CDR3 length: 15 amino acids. Germline V gene lookup returns CDR1 SGHRS and CDR2 YFSETQ. Here the CDR3 DNA reads TGCGCCAGCAGCAGACTCCCGGACTCAGGAGAGACCCAGTACTTC. Translating it yields CASSRLPDSGETQYF.

This clone was recorded once. This chain joins TRBV7-8 and TRBJ2-7; no reliable D call. The CDR3 totals 12 residues. V was trimmed by 5 bases and J by 2 bases, leaving 7 bases between them. From germline, CDR1 is SGHVS and CDR2 FQNEAQ. The CDR3 is CASSLPTYEQYF. CDR3 DNA sequence: TGTGCCAGCAGCCTTCCCACCTACGAGCAGTACTTC.

This clone was seen only a few times. V and J are TRBV11-2 and TRBJ1-4; tentatively, D is TRBD1 (5 bases). The CDR3 contains 14 residues. The V and J ends lost 3 bases and 3 bases respectively, with 8 bases between them. Germline values: CDR1 SGHAT, CDR2 FQNNGV. The CDR3: CASSFSGANEKLFF. In DNA form, the CDR3 reads TGTGCCAGCAGCTTTTCGGGGGCTAATGAAAAACTGTTTTTT.

V gene TRBV6-2 or TRBV6-3 combines with J gene TRBJ1-2; 11 bases are a match to TRBD1. Germline V lookup: CDR1 MNHEY, CDR2 SVGEGT. The CDR3 spans 16 residues. The trim removed 2 bases at V and 2 bases at J, leaving 4 bases unmatched. CDR3 nucleotide sequence: TGTGCCAGCAGTTACGACCGGGACAGGGGGAACTATGGCTACACCTTC. Residues: CASSYDRDRGNYGYTF.